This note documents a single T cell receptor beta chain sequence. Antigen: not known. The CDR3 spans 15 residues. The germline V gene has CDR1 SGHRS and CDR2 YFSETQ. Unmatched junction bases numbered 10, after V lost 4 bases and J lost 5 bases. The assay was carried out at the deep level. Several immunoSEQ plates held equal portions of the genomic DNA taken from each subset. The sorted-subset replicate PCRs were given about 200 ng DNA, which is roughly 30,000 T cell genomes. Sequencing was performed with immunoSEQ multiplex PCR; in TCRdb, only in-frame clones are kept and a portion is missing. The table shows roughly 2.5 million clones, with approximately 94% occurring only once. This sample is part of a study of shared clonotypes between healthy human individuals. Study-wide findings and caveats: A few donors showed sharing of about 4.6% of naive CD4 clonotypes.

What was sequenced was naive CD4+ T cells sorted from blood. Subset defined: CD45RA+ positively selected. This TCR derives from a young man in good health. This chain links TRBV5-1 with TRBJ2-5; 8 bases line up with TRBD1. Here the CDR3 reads CASSRGTGGEETQYF. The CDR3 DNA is TGCGCCAGCAGCCGGGGTACAGGGGGTGAGGAGACCCAGTACTTC. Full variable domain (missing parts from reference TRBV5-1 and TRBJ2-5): KAGVTQTPRYLIKTRGQQVTLSCSPISGHRSVSWYQQTPGQGLQFLFEYFSETQRNKGNFPGRFSGRQFSNSRSEMNVSTLELGDSALYLCASSRGTGGEETQYFGPGTRLLVL.